The 24 T cell receptor beta chains presented below share a single source sample, sequenced in a study of blood T cell repertoires in COVID-19 (dated by TCRdb to about 2020). Receptor amplification or capture employed the immunoSEQ multiplex PCR assay. TCRdb obtained this table from immuneACCESS and retained in-frame rearrangements with V and J assigned. These tables miss some clones; where compared with another copy, unresolved V genes account for less than half of the shortfall, and the remainder is unexplained. The sample table holds 60,000 or so clones, of which 75% to 85% were seen once. The ten top clones hold around 14% of the sample. Material for sequencing was peripheral blood. These receptors all come from an elderly man with acute or convalescent COVID-19.

The sample holds one count of this clone. This chain links TRBV11-2 with TRBJ2-4; D perhaps matches TRBD2 (6 bases). V lost 5 bases and J lost 0, with 17 bases in between. Germline V gene data show CDR1 as SGHAT and CDR2 as FQNNGV. CDR3 length equals 17 residues. CDR3 in DNA: TGTGCCAGCAGCGGCCAACACGGGAGCATAGCCAAAAACATTCAGTACTTC. Translating gives CASSGQHGSIAKNIQYF.

Regarding this clone: At one end, the junction sequence differs from germline, possibly due to a read error. The V call is TRBV2, the J call TRBJ1-4; 12 bases match TRBD1. The length of the CDR3 is 15 residues. Germline V gene data show CDR1 as SNHLY and CDR2 as FYNNEI. The CDR3: CASGDGTGGPEKLFF. Here the CDR3 DNA reads TGTGCCAGCGGTGACGGGACAGGGGGCCCAGAAAAACTGTTTTTT.

The gene calls are TRBV7-8 and TRBJ2-7, with a tentative D call TRBD1 (6 bases). The germline V gene has CDR1 SGHVS and CDR2 FQNEAQ. Trimming stripped 2 bases from V and 4 bases from J, with 15 bases between. The CDR3 runs 15 residues. The CDR3 DNA reads TGTGCCAGCAGCTTAATGACAGGACAAAGTTACGAGCAGTACTTC. This codes for CASSLMTGQSYEQYF.

The count of this clone is one. The V and J genes are TRBV7-8 and TRBJ2-7; D gene uncertain. Germline CDR1 is SGHVS and CDR2 is FQNEAQ. V was trimmed by 0 bases and J by 2 bases, leaving 17 bases between them. The CDR3 covers 17 residues. CDR3 region: CASSLATPPRGPYEQYF. CDR3 bases: TGTGCCAGCAGCTTAGCCACTCCCCCCAGAGGTCCCTACGAGCAGTACTTC.

In its sample, this clone was seen once. The identical CDR3 is also encoded by other nucleotide sequences in the sample. The rearrangement joins TRBV2 to TRBJ1-1; 8 nucleotides match TRBD1. The CDR3 loop spans 14 amino acids. Trimming at V came to 8 bases and at J to 0 bases, leaving 5 bases not matched to a gene. From germline, CDR1 is SNHLY and CDR2 FYNNEI. The CDR3 coding sequence is TGTGCCAGCTCCCGACAGGGGATGAACACTGAAGCTTTCTTT. It is translated as CASSRQGMNTEAFF.

The chain couples TRBV5-1 to TRBJ1-1; 7 nucleotides match TRBD1. With V trimmed by 3 bases and J by 0 bases, 5 bases remained unmatched. CDR3 length equals 15 residues. Germline CDR1 SGHRS, CDR2 YFSETQ. CDR3 protein: CASSSTGVVNTEAFF. The CDR3 bases are TGCGCCAGCAGCTCTACAGGGGTCGTGAACACTGAAGCTTTCTTT.

This clone was recorded only once. This sequence joins TRBV4-1 and TRBJ2-7; TRBD2 matches at 7 bases. The germline V gene has CDR1 MGHRA and CDR2 YSYEKL. The V gene end was trimmed by 1 base and the J gene end by 2 bases; junction bases not matched to a gene: 8. The length of the CDR3 is 16 residues. The CDR3 region is CASSQGASGVPYEQYF. The CDR3 nucleotides read TGCGCCAGCAGCCAAGGGGCCAGCGGGGTACCCTACGAGCAGTACTTC.

The CDR3 sequence: CASSRDPNTEAFF. The DNA of the CDR3 is TGTGCCAGCAGCCGGGATCCGAACACTGAAGCTTTCTTT. The chain has TRBV2 and TRBJ1-1, with D unclear. The CDR3 has 13 amino acids. V lost 6 bases and J 1 base, leaving 9 bases between the germline ends. CDR1 SNHLY and CDR2 FYNNEI come from the germline V gene.

This clone was found a few times. The chain has TRBV10-3 and TRBJ1-6; D gene unclear. Germline V CDR1 and CDR2: ENHRY, SYGVKD. The length of the CDR3 is 14 residues. V was clipped by 7 bases and J by 8 bases, with 15 bases between them. CDR3 nucleotide sequence: TGTGCCATCAAGGGAGGCAATGGGGATTCACCCCTCCACTTT. Translated, it gives CAIKGGNGDSPLHF.

The chain combines TRBV29-1 with TRBJ2-1, with D possibly being TRBD1 (6 bases). Germline loops: CDR1 SQVTM, CDR2 ANQGSEA. This CDR3 has 12 residues. V gave up 4 bases and J gave up 6 bases, with 10 bases separating them. CDR3 sequence: CSVVQGPNEQFF. DNA for the CDR3: TGCAGCGTTGTGCAGGGGCCCAATGAGCAGTTCTTC.

This chain links TRBV3-1 (or the pseudogene TRBV3-2) with TRBJ1-2; the D is unclear. The V gene's germline CDR1 is LGHDT and CDR2 YNNKEL (reference sequence). CDR3 length: 12 amino acids. Trimming cost V 0 bases and J 8 bases, with 7 bases left between them. CDR3 sequence reads: CASSQDWRGYTF. CDR3 coding DNA: TGTGCCAGCAGCCAAGATTGGCGGGGCTACACCTTC.

This clone came up a few times. The rearrangement links TRBV6-5 to TRBJ2-2; tentatively, D is TRBD2 (7 bases). Germline V gives CDR1 MNHEY, CDR2 SVGAGI. V was pared by 8 bases and J by 5 bases, with 18 bases between. This CDR3 has 15 residues. CDR3 region: CASVSGGAGTGELFF. As DNA, the CDR3 is TGTGCCAGCGTCTCGGGGGGCGCAGGAACCGGGGAGCTGTTTTTT.

CDR3 DNA sequence: TGTGCCAGCAGTGACACTAGCGGGGCCGACGAGCAGTACTTC. It translates to CASSDTSGADEQYF. This chain uses TRBV6-1 with TRBJ2-7, with TRBD2 identical over 10 bases. Germline CDR1 MNHNS, CDR2 SASEGT. This CDR3 is built from 14 residues. V dropped 3 bases and J dropped 5; count of bases not matched to a gene: 4.

This chain links TRBV7-3 with TRBJ2-1, with a weak D call TRBD1 (6 bases). This CDR3 comprises 15 residues. From germline, CDR1 is SGHTA and CDR2 FQGTGA. Trimming shortened V by 5 bases and J by 7 bases, and 18 bases separated the two germline ends. CDR3 amino acids: CASSAQGVSTNEQFF. The CDR3, as DNA: TGTGCCAGCAGCGCACAGGGAGTGTCCACGAATGAGCAGTTCTTC.

This rearrangement joins TRBV9 to TRBJ2-3; 7 positions agree with TRBD2. Per germline, CDR1 SGDLS and CDR2 YYNGEE. J lost 5 bases, V lost 1 base, and 7 bases had no gene match. The CDR3 contains 15 residues. CDR3 bases: TGTGCCAGCAGCGTAAATGGCGGGGGTATAGATACGCAGTATTTT. Its translation: CASSVNGGGIDTQYF.

The chain uses TRBV5-1 and TRBJ1-1; 8 nucleotides line up with TRBD1. CDR1 SGHRS and CDR2 YFSETQ come from the germline V gene. The CDR3 runs 14 residues. J lost 4 bases, V lost 4 bases, and 6 bases had no gene match. CDR3 sequence: CASSAQGALTEAFF. The DNA for the CDR3 is TGCGCCAGCAGCGCGCAGGGGGCTCTCACTGAAGCTTTCTTT.

This rearrangement joins TRBV20-1 to TRBJ1-2, with TRBD1 as a possible D gene (5 bases). The CDR3 totals 14 residues. Germline CDR1 reads DFQATT; CDR2 reads SNEGSKA (reference sequence). Deletions cut 3 bases from V and 0 bases from J, with 11 bases between. The CDR3 bases are TGCAGTGCTAGTTCCGCAGGGTCTAACTATGGCTACACCTTC. Translation gives CSASSAGSNYGYTF.

This clone counts as medium-sized. The J gene is TRBJ2-7, the V gene TRBV3-1 (or the pseudogene TRBV3-2); the match to TRBD1 covers 8 bases. CDR3 length: 17 amino acids. Germline loops: CDR1 LGHDT, CDR2 YNNKEL (reference sequence). The junction had 10 bases not matched to a gene; V was cut back by 1 base and J by 2 bases. The CDR3 spells CASSQGTGTGNPYEQYF. CDR3 bases: TGTGCCAGCAGCCAAGGTACCGGGACAGGAAATCCCTACGAGCAGTACTTC.

The V call is TRBV6-5, the J call TRBJ2-5; D perhaps matches TRBD2 (6 bases). This CDR3 has 15 amino acids. The V end was cut by 7 bases, the J end by 7 bases, with 22 bases between. Germline CDR1 is MNHEY and CDR2 is SVGAGI. The CDR3 protein is CASNGGVGTGGTQYF. In nucleotides, the CDR3 is TGTGCCAGCAACGGCGGGGTGGGGACTGGAGGGACCCAGTACTTC.

The genes are TRBV13 and TRBJ2-7, with 9 bases lining up with TRBD2. CDR1 is PRHDT and CDR2 is FYEKMQ in the germline V gene (reference sequence). The CDR3 has 15 residues. V shed 6 bases, J shed 7 bases, and the junction held 13 bases outside the gene matches. The CDR3 here is CASSRNGLASEEQYF. The CDR3 DNA reads TGTGCCAGCAGTCGCAACGGACTAGCGTCGGAAGAGCAGTACTTC. Full variable domain (remainder filled in from reference TRBV13 and TRBJ2-7): AAGVIQSPRHLIKEKRETATLKCYPIPRHDTVYWYQQGPGQDPQFLISFYEKMQSDKGSIPDRFSAQQFSDYHSELNMSSLELGDSALYFCASSRNGLASEEQYFGPGTRLTVT.

This clone is medium-sized by share. Other nucleotide sequences from this sample produce the same CDR3. The chain employs TRBV18 and TRBJ1-1, with D maybe TRBD1 (6 bases). The germline V and J ends were trimmed by 1 base and 3 bases, with 12 bases remaining between them. The length of the CDR3 is 15 residues. Germline V lookup: CDR1 KGHSH, CDR2 LQKENI. The CDR3, as DNA: TGTGCCAGCTCACCACGGGGAAGGGGGTACACTGAAGCTTTCTTT. Amino acids: CASSPRGRGYTEAFF.

J is TRBJ2-3 and V is TRBV19, with D perhaps TRBD2 (6 bases). V was trimmed by 10 bases and J by 6 bases, leaving 29 bases between them. CDR3 length: 17 amino acids. Germline lookup yields CDR1 LNHDA and CDR2 SQIVND (reference sequence). CDR3 bases: TGTGCCACAAAAAGGGGTACCGGGACTTCACGGGCCGATACGCAGTATTTT. Translating it yields CATKRGTGTSRADTQYF.

The chain links TRBV6-5 to TRBJ2-7, with D perhaps TRBD1 (6 bases). V lost 10 bases and J 0 bases, leaving 16 bases between the germline ends. In germline, CDR1 is MNHEY, CDR2 SVGAGI. CDR3 length: 14 amino acids. The CDR3 bases are TGTGCCACCCTGGGGGCCCCGAGCTCCTACGAGCAGTACTTC. Protein product: CATLGAPSSYEQYF.

The rearrangement uses TRBV20-1 and TRBJ1-6; TRBD1 matches 9 bases. V was clipped by 3 bases and J by 9 bases; unmatched bases: 6. This CDR3 contains 14 residues. CDR1 is DFQATT, CDR2 SNEGSKA, per germline (reference sequence). The CDR3 region is CSASLQGAGSPLHF. CDR3 nucleotide sequence: TGCAGTGCTAGTCTACAGGGGGCAGGTTCACCCCTCCACTTT.